This T cell receptor beta chain was found in a study of cytomegalovirus exposure and HLA in healthy donors. A note on this clone: What it binds is unknown.

Whereas donors were nominally healthy upon sampling, unrecorded immune exposures were probable. PCR primers comprised 60 Vbeta and 13 Jbeta primers. TCRdb's table, derived via immunoSEQ multiplex PCR, lists solely in-frame clones and lacks some. The sample lists over 100,000 clones, over 70% occurring once. Germline V gene sequence: CDR1 MNHEY, CDR2 SVGAGI. Trimming cost V 2 bases and J 2 bases; bases outside gene matches: 4. CDR3 length equals 15 residues. Findings and caveats of the study: What was likely a sequencing artifact was a cluster of highly shared sequence variants. When a later analysis was performed, an Asian-associated ancestry cluster reportedly had fewer N-insertions than the roughly 670-donor mean.

The sequenced sample consisted of PBMCs. The rearrangement links TRBV6-5 to TRBJ2-7; 9 bases align to TRBD1. This TCR was sampled from a woman in her 40s in good health and CMV-seronegative. This CDR3 reads CASSYKGTGTYEQYF. DNA of the CDR3: TGTGCCAGCAGTTACAAAGGGACAGGGACCTACGAGCAGTACTTC.